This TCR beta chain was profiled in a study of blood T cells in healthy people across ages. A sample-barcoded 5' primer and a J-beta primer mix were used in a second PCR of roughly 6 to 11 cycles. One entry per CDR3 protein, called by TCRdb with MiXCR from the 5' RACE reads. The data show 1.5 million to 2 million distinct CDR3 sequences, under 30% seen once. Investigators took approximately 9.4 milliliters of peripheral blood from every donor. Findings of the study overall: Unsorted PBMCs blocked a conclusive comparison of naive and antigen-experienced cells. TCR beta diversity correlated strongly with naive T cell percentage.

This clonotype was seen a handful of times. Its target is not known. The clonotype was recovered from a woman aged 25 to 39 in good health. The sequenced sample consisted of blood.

The CDR3 DNA follows: TGTGCCAGCAGCTTGGTAGTTAGTGGGAGGGAGACCCAGTACTTC. Its translation: CASSLVVSGRETQYF. This chain connects TRBV5-5 to TRBJ2-4, with D possibly TRBD2 on 6 matching bases. The DNA end lines up better with TRBJ2-5; the J call may be wrong. The CDR3 sequence is 15 residues long. Germline CDR1 reads SGHKS; CDR2 reads YYEKEE (reference sequence).